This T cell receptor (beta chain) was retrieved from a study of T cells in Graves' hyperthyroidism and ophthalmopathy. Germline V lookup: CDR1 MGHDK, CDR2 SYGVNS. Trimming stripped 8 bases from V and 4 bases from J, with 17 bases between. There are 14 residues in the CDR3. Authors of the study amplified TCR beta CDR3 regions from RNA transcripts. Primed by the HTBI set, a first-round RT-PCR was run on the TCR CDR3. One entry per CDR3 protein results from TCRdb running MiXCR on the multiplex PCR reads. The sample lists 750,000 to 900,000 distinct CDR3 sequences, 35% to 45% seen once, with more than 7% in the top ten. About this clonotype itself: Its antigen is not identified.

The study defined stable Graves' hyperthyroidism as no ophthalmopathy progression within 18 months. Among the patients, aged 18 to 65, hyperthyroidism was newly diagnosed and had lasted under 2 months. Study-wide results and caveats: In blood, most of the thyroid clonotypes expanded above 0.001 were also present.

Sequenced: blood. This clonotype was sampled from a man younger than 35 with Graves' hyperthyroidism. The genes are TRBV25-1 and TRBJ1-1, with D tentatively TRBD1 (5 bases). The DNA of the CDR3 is TGTGCCAGCTCCTCGCCGGGACTAGGCACTGAAGCTTTCTTT. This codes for CASSSPGLGTEAFF.